These 19 T cell receptor beta chains came from one sample sequenced in a study of cytomegalovirus exposure and HLA in healthy donors. Use of 60 Vbeta and 13 Jbeta primers characterized the PCR. Here immunoSEQ multiplex PCR was the method, and the copy in TCRdb shows in-frame clones only, minus some. The repertoire shows 100,000 to 150,000 clones; the top ten hold approximately 1.6%. Specimen: PBMCs. These receptors were collected from a middle-aged woman in good health and CMV-seropositive.

J is TRBJ2-1 and V is TRBV11-2; the D gene is possibly TRBD1 (6 bases). The V and J ends lost 7 bases and 0 bases respectively, with 13 bases between them. The CDR3 has 15 amino acids. Germline V lookup: CDR1 SGHAT, CDR2 FQNNGV. CDR3 coding DNA: TGTGCCAGCAACCTCGACAGGCTCTCCTACAATGAGCAGTTCTTC. As protein: CASNLDRLSYNEQFF. The whole variable domain, remainder taken from reference TRBV11-2 and TRBJ2-1, is EAGVAQSPRYKIIEKRQSVAFWCNPISGHATLYWYQQILGQGPKLLIQFQNNGVVDDSQLPKDRFSAERLKGVDSTLKIQPAKLEDSAVYLCASNLDRLSYNEQFFGPGTRLTVL.

The rearrangement joins TRBV28 to TRBJ1-1, with D tentatively TRBD1 (5 bases). The CDR3 length is 16 residues. Per germline, CDR1 MDHEN and CDR2 SYDVKM. V lost 3 bases to trimming and J lost 4 bases, with 18 bases between them. The CDR3 bases are TGTGCCAGCAGTTTCGTTAGCAAAGGGGCAGGCACTGAAGCTTTCTTT. Translation: CASSFVSKGAGTEAFF.

V usage is TRBV6-5 and J usage is TRBJ2-5, with 7 positions matching TRBD2. Germline V lookup: CDR1 MNHEY, CDR2 SVGAGI. With V trimmed by 6 bases and J by 5 bases, 3 bases remained unmatched. The length of the CDR3 is 12 residues. The CDR3 DNA reads as TGTGCCAGCAGCCGGGGGGAGGAGACCCAGTACTTC. This encodes CASSRGEETQYF.

The rearrangement links TRBV2 to TRBJ2-2; 13 bases are a match to TRBD2. The CDR3 is made up of 17 amino acids. The germline V gene has CDR1 SNHLY and CDR2 FYNNEI. V was pared by 5 bases and J by 4 bases, with 7 bases of the junction left unmatched. For the CDR3, the DNA is TGTGCCAGCAGTCCCCGGACTAGCGGGAGCACCACCGGGGAGCTGTTTTTT. This codes for CASSPRTSGSTTGELFF.

For this clone: The same CDR3 can be traced to other DNA sequences in this sample. The chain has TRBV7-9 and TRBJ2-3; 10 positions match TRBD2. V shed 6 bases, J shed 0 bases, and the junction held 6 bases outside the gene matches. This CDR3 is built from 16 residues. Germline lookup yields CDR1 SEHNR and CDR2 FQNEAQ (reference sequence). In nucleotides, the CDR3 is TGTGCCAGCAGTTCTAGCGGGAGAGGGAGCACAGATACGCAGTATTTT. This gives the protein CASSSSGRGSTDTQYF. Complete variable domain (other parts from reference TRBV7-9 and TRBJ2-3): DTGVSQNPRHKITKRGQNVTFRCDPISEHNRLYWYRQTLGQGPEFLTYFQNEAQLEKSRLLSDRFSAERPKGSFSTLEIQRTEQGDSAMYLCASSSSGRGSTDTQYFGPGTRLTVL.

The chain combines TRBV20-1 with TRBJ2-3; D unclear. Trimming removed 3 bases at V and 6 bases at J, with 7 bases between. This CDR3 has 11 amino acids. Germline loops: CDR1 DFQATT, CDR2 SNEGSKA (reference sequence). The CDR3 sequence is CSARGRDTQYF. The DNA for the CDR3 is TGCAGTGCTAGGGGCCGGGATACGCAGTATTTT.

V usage is TRBV19 and J usage is TRBJ1-1, with D perhaps matching TRBD1 (5 bases). V lost 3 bases to trimming and J lost 1 base, with 15 bases between them. This CDR3 is built from 16 residues. The germline gives CDR1 LNHDA, CDR2 SQIVND (reference sequence). The DNA of the CDR3 is TGTGCCAGTAGTATGATAGGGGATTATGGGAACACTGAAGCTTTCTTT. As protein: CASSMIGDYGNTEAFF. Full variable domain (missing parts from reference TRBV19 and TRBJ1-1): DGGITQSPKYLFRKEGQNVTLSCEQNLNHDAMYWYRQDPGQGLRLIYYSQIVNDFQKGDIAEGYSVSREKKESFPLTVTSAQKNPTAFYLCASSMIGDYGNTEAFFGQGTRLTVV.

The chain is built from TRBV2 and TRBJ1-1, with D unresolved. This CDR3 contains 13 residues. Germline V CDR1 and CDR2: SNHLY, FYNNEI. V was trimmed by 7 bases and J by 1 base, leaving 10 bases between them. The CDR3 DNA is TGTGCCAGCACCGAGAATCAGAACACTGAAGCTTTCTTT. Translating gives CASTENQNTEAFF.

The rearrangement joins TRBV29-1 to TRBJ2-3; no definite D call. V lost 4 bases to trimming and J lost 6 bases, with 11 bases between them. This CDR3 contains 12 residues. CDR1 SQVTM and CDR2 ANQGSEA come from the germline V gene. The CDR3 is CSVGALTDTQYF. The CDR3 nucleotides read TGCAGCGTTGGGGCCTTGACGGATACGCAGTATTTT.

The chain has TRBV19 and TRBJ1-3; D is unclear. With 7 bases removed from V and 4 bases from J, the gap between germline ends came to 14 bases. Germline CDR1 and CDR2: LNHDA and SQIVND (reference sequence). The CDR3 loop spans 14 amino acids. CDR3 residues: CASNTAGGGNTIYF. The CDR3 bases are TGTGCCAGTAATACAGCTGGAGGCGGAAACACCATATATTTT. Full variable domain (outside the CDR3, taken from reference TRBV19 and TRBJ1-3): DGGITQSPKYLFRKEGQNVTLSCEQNLNHDAMYWYRQDPGQGLRLIYYSQIVNDFQKGDIAEGYSVSREKKESFPLTVTSAQKNPTAFYLCASNTAGGGNTIYFGEGSWLTVV.

The J gene is TRBJ1-4, the V gene TRBV19, with D possibly TRBD1 on 5 matching bases. The ends were cut back, 5 bases at V and 4 bases at J, with 14 bases in the middle. The CDR3 loop spans 15 amino acids. CDR1 is LNHDA and CDR2 is SQIVND in the germline V gene (reference sequence). The CDR3 DNA sequence: TGTGCCAGTAGTCTAAGGCCAAGGGGTAATGAAAAACTGTTTTTT. This translates into CASSLRPRGNEKLFF.

The CDR3, as DNA: TGTGCCAGCAGCCCGGGGGGCAGGAACACTGAAGCTTTCTTT. It is translated as CASSPGGRNTEAFF. The chain links TRBV7-3 to TRBJ1-1; D possibly corresponds to TRBD1 (6 bases). The CDR3 contains 14 residues. Germline loops: CDR1 SGHTA, CDR2 FQGTGA. The V end lost 5 bases, the J end lost 1 base, and 11 bases lay between the germline ends. Full variable domain (remainder filled in from reference TRBV7-3 and TRBJ1-1): GAGVSQTPSNKVTEKGKYVELRCDPISGHTALYWYRQSLGQGPEFLIYFQGTGAADDSGLPNDRFFAVRPEGSVSTLKIQRTERGDSAVYLCASSPGGRNTEAFFGQGTRLTVV.

This chain uses TRBV5-1 with TRBJ2-2, with D perhaps TRBD1 (6 bases). Trimming took 5 bases from V and 3 from J, leaving 17 bases between them. Germline-derived CDR1 and CDR2 are SGHRS and YFSETQ. CDR3 length: 16 residues. The CDR3 coding sequence is TGCGCCAGCAGTCACTTTCAGGGGTTGGACACCGGGGAGCTGTTTTTT. This sequence encodes CASSHFQGLDTGELFF.

This chain joins TRBV4-3 and TRBJ2-5; D may be TRBD2 (6 bases). Trimming pared 0 bases from V and 3 bases from J, leaving 11 bases between. This CDR3 region has 15 residues. Germline values: CDR1 LGHNA, CDR2 YSLEER. The CDR3 region has the DNA TGCGCCAGCAGCCAAGATCGTAGCGGTGAAGAGACCCAGTACTTC. The encoded protein is CASSQDRSGEETQYF.

The genes are TRBV2 and TRBJ2-1; 8 positions match TRBD1. Trimming cost V 4 bases and J 8 bases; bases outside gene matches: 10. This CDR3 contains 15 residues. Per the germline V gene, CDR1 is SNHLY and CDR2 is FYNNEI. CDR3 coding DNA: TGTGCCAGCAGTGTTGGGACAGGTGCTGGGGATGAGCAGTTCTTC. This translates into CASSVGTGAGDEQFF.

The chain couples TRBV7-2 to TRBJ2-5; D is perhaps TRBD2 (5 bases). V shed 6 bases and J shed 5 bases, with 16 bases lying between them. Germline V CDR1 and CDR2: SGHTA, FQGNSA. CDR3 length: 14 residues. CDR3 nucleotides: TGTGCCAGCAGGAAGATAGCGAGTGGTGAGACCCAGTACTTC. Residues: CASRKIASGETQYF. Filled out from reference TRBV7-2 and TRBJ2-5, the complete variable domain reads GAGVSQSPSNKVTEKGKDVELRCDPISGHTALYWYRQSLGQGLEFLIYFQGNSAPDKSGLPSDRFSAERTGGSVSTLTIQRTQQEDSAVYLCASRKIASGETQYFGPGTRLLVL.

The genes are TRBV27 and TRBJ1-5; 12 nucleotides agree with TRBD1. With V trimmed by 2 bases and J by 5 bases, 1 base remained unmatched. Germline lookup yields CDR1 MNHEY and CDR2 SMNVEV (reference sequence). The CDR3 sequence is 15 residues long. CDR3 in DNA: TGTGCCAGCAGTTTAGGGACAGGGGGCGATCAGCCCCAGCATTTT. Amino acids: CASSLGTGGDQPQHF.

The chain recombines TRBV19 with TRBJ2-2; 8 nucleotides match TRBD1. The germline CDR1 and CDR2 sequences are LNHDA and SQIVND (reference sequence). The CDR3 is 15 residues long. V dropped 9 bases and J dropped 1; count of bases not matched to a gene: 7. The CDR3 DNA is TGTGCCAGCAAAGGGACAGGTTTGAACACCGGGGAGCTGTTTTTT. Translation gives CASKGTGLNTGELFF.

J is TRBJ2-1 and V is TRBV11-2, with TRBD2 identical over 7 bases. CDR3 length: 13 residues. From germline, CDR1 is SGHAT and CDR2 FQNNGV. V was pared by 4 bases and J by 7 bases, with 4 bases of the junction left unmatched. CDR3: CASSSPLANEQFF. The CDR3 DNA reads TGTGCCAGCAGCTCGCCACTAGCGAATGAGCAGTTCTTC.